A single sample gave rise to the 8 T cell receptor beta chains below, sequenced in a study of blood T cells in healthy people across ages. The use of a sample-barcoded 5' primer and a J-beta primer mix characterized a second PCR of roughly 6 to 11 cycles. One entry per CDR3 protein, called by TCRdb with MiXCR from the 5' RACE reads. The data show some 1.5 million distinct CDR3 sequences, 25% to 30% seen once. The sequenced sample was blood. These receptors originate from a woman in her twenties or thirties in good health.

This clonotype was seen only a few times. The genes are TRBV14 and TRBJ2-3; no clear D gene. V dropped 0 bases and J dropped 3 bases, with 19 bases sitting between them. The CDR3 totals 18 residues. In germline, CDR1 is SGHDN, CDR2 FVKESK. The CDR3 is CASSQEGFWGLLTDTQYF. In DNA, the CDR3 is TGTGCCAGCAGCCAAGAAGGATTTTGGGGTCTTTTAACAGATACGCAGTATTTT.

Concerning this clonotype itself: Just one base apart from a much larger clone, this may be a read error. The chain joins TRBV29-1 to TRBJ2-1; 13 bases match TRBD2. CDR1 SQVTM and CDR2 ANQGSEA come from the germline V gene. This CDR3 has 15 amino acids. CDR3 loop: CNVGGLAGAYNEQFF. In DNA, the CDR3 is TGCAACGTTGGAGGACTAGCGGGAGCGTACAATGAGCAGTTCTTC.

Remarks on this clonotype: An end of the junction does not agree with germline; a read error may underlie this. This chain connects TRBV5-4 to TRBJ2-3; D could derive from TRBD1 or TRBD2 (6 bases each). There are 16 residues in the CDR3. The germline V gene has CDR1 SGHNT and CDR2 YYREEE (reference sequence). CDR3 sequence: CVSSLFGGAGTDTQYF. As DNA, the CDR3 is TGTGTCAGCAGCTTGTTCGGGGGCGCCGGCACAGATACGCAGTATTTT.

The V and J genes are TRBV5-1 and TRBJ2-3; 11 bases line up with TRBD2. J lost 3 bases, V lost 4 bases, and 10 bases had no gene match. The germline CDR1 and CDR2 sequences are SGHRS and YFSETQ. This CDR3 spans 17 amino acids. The CDR3 region is CASSRFELAGVTDTQYF. CDR3 DNA sequence: TGCGCCAGCAGCCGATTCGAACTAGCGGGGGTTACAGATACGCAGTATTTT.

The V call is TRBV29-1, the J call TRBJ2-1; unclear D gene. The ends were cut back, 0 bases at V and 2 bases at J, with 14 bases in the middle. Germline CDR1 SQVTM, CDR2 ANQGSEA. The CDR3 covers 16 residues. CDR3: CSVEDPGGSPYNEQFF. Here the CDR3 DNA reads TGCAGCGTTGAAGACCCCGGCGGCTCTCCCTACAATGAGCAGTTCTTC.

The CDR3 sequence: CASSRDDPGETQYF. The CDR3, as DNA: TGCGCCAGCAGCCGGGACGACCCGGGGGAGACCCAGTACTTC. V is TRBV5-1 and J is TRBJ2-5; D might be TRBD1 or TRBD2, each matching 5 bases. V gave up 4 bases and J gave up 5 bases, with 15 bases separating them. Germline V gene lookup returns CDR1 SGHRS and CDR2 YFSETQ. CDR3 length: 14 residues.

This clonotype has a count of ten or more. The chain employs TRBV5-1 and TRBJ2-1; 9 bases match TRBD2. The CDR3 sequence is 11 residues long. From germline, CDR1 is SGHRS and CDR2 YFSETQ. In DNA, the CDR3 is TGCGCTAGCGGGGGAAACAATGAGCAGTTCTTC. Encoded protein: CASGGNNEQFF.

DNA for the CDR3: TGTGCCAGCAGCCCCCGGGGACTGGAATACAATGAGCAGTTCTTC. Translation gives CASSPRGLEYNEQFF. This chain uses TRBV7-9 with TRBJ2-1, with a possible D match to TRBD2 (6 bases). The V end was cut by 5 bases, the J end by 4 bases, with 15 bases between. The length of the CDR3 is 15 residues. The germline gives CDR1 SEHNR, CDR2 FQNEAQ (reference sequence). The full variable domain, rest sourced from reference TRBV7-9 and TRBJ2-1, is DTGVSQNPRHKITKRGQNVTFRCDPISEHNRLYWYRQTLGQGPEFLTYFQNEAQLEKSRLLSDRFSAERPKGSFSTLEIQRTEQGDSAMYLCASSPRGLEYNEQFFGPGTRLTVL.